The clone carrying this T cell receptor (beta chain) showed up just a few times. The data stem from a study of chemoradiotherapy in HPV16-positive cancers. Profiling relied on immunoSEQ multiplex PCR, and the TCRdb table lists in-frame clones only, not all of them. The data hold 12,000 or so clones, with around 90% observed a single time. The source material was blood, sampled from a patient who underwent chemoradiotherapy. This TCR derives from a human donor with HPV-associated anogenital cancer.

The CDR3 DNA reads TGTGCCAGCAGTTACTTGACAGGGACTGAAGCTTTCTTT. Protein: CASSYLTGTEAFF. The chain carries TRBV6-5 and TRBJ1-1, with 7 bases matching TRBD1. Trimming removed 1 base from V and 5 bases from J; junction bases left unmatched: 1. CDR1 is MNHEY, CDR2 SVGAGI, per germline. The CDR3 is 13 residues long.